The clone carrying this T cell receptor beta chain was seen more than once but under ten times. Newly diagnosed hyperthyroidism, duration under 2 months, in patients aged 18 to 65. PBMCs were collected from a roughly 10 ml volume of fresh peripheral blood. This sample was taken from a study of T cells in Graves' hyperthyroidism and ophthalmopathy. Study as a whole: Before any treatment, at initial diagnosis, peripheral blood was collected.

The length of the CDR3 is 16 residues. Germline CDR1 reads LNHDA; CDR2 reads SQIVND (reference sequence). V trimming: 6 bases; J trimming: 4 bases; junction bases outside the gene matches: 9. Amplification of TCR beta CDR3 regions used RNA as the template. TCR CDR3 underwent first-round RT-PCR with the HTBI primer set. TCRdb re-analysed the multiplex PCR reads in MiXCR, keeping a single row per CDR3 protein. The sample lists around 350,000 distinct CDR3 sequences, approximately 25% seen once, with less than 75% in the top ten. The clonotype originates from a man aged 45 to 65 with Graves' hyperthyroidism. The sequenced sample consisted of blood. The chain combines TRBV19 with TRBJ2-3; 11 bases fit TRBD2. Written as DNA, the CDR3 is TGTGCCAGTAGAACACTAGCGGGAGCTGGGGCAGATACGCAGTATTTT. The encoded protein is CASRTLAGAGADTQYF.